The text below deals with one TCR beta chain. Antigen: not known. The same CDR3 can be traced to other DNA sequences in this sample. This CDR3 comprises 14 residues. V lost 3 bases to trimming and J lost 0 bases, with 6 bases between them. Per the germline V gene, CDR1 is LNHNV and CDR2 is YYDKDF (reference sequence). Exclusion of a patient followed from autoimmune disease history or systemic immunosuppression. The record originates from a study of OX40 agonist ivuxolimab in advanced cancers. General study findings and limits: In the expanded peripheral T cells, antigen specificity was never determined.

TCRdb keeps only in-frame clones here, not all; method: immunoSEQ multiplex PCR. The sample has some 96,000 clones; 75% to 90% are singletons. The sequencing here drew on CD4+ or CD8+ T cells sorted from blood, taken in a trial of the OX40 agonist ivuxolimab. The sequence was obtained from an adult with an advanced solid tumor such as melanoma, head and neck, liver or kidney cancer. The chain recombines TRBV15 with TRBJ1-5; D is undetermined. This chain's CDR3 is CATSRGGSNQPQHF. The CDR3 DNA is TGTGCCACCAGCAGGGGAGGTAGCAATCAGCCCCAGCATTTT.